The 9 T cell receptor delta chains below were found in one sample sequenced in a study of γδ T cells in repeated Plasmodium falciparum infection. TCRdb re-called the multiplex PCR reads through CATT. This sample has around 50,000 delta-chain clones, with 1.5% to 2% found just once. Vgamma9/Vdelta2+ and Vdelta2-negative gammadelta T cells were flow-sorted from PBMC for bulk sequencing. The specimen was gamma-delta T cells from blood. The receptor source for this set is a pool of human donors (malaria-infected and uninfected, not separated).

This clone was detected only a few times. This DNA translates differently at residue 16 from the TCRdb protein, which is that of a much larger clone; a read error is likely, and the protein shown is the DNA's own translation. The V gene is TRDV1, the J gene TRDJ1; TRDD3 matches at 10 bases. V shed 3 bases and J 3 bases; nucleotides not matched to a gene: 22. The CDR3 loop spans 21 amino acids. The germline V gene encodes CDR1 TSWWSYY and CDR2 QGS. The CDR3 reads CALGDPPSSRDWGMYADKLIF. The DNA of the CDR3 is TGTGCTCTTGGGGATCCTCCTTCCTCCCGGGACTGGGGGATGTACGCCGATAAACTCATCTTT.

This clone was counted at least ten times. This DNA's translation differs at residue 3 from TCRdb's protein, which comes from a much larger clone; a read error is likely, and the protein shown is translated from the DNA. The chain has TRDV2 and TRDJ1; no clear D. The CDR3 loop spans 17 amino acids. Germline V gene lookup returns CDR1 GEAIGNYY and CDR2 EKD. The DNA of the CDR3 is TGTGCCCGTGACACCGTGGGACAGCCAGACCACACCGATAAACTCATCTTT. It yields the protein CARDTVGQPDHTDKLIF.

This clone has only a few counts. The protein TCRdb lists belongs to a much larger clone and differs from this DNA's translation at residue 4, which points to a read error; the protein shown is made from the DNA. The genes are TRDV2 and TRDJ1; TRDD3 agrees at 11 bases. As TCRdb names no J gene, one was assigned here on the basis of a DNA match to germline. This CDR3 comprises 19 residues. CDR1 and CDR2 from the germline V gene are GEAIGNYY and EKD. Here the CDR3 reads CACGTGPGGYPPYTDKLIF. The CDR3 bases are TGTGCCTGTGGCACCGGCCCTGGGGGATACCCTCCGTACACCGATAAACTCATCTTT.

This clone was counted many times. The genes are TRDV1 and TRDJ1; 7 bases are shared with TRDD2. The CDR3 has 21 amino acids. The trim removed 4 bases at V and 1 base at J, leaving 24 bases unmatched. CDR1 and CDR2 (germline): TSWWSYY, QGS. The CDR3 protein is CALGAPFLTGSERRCTDKLIF. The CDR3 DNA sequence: TGTGCTCTTGGGGCCCCCTTCCTGACCGGGTCTGAGAGACGTTGCACCGATAAACTCATCTTT.

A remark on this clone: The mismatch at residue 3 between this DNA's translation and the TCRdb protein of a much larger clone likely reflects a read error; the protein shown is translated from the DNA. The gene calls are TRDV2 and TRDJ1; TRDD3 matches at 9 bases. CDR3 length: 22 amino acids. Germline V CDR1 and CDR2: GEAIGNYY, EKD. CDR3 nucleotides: TGTGCCAGTGATAAACGCCCTCGTCGGGGGGATACCCCAAACTCGTACACCGATAAACTCATCTTT. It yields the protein CASDKRPRRGDTPNSYTDKLIF.

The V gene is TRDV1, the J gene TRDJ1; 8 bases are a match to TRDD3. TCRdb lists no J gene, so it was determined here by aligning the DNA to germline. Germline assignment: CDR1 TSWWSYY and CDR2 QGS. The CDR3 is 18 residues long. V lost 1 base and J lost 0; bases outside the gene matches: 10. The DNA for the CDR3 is TGTGCTCTTGGGGAACGCCCGTCTGGGGGACCGTACACCGATAAACTCATCTTT. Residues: CALGERPSGGPYTDKLIF.

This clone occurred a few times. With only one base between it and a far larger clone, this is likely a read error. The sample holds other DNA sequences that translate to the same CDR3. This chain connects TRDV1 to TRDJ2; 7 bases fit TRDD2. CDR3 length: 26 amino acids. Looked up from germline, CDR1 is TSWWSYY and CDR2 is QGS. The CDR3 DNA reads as TGTGCTCTTGGGGGACTAGCGCTTCCTATGAAGCTGGAGGATTCTCCTTCCTTAGCATTGACGGCACAACTCTTCTTT. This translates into CALGGLALPMKLEDSPSLALTAQLFF.

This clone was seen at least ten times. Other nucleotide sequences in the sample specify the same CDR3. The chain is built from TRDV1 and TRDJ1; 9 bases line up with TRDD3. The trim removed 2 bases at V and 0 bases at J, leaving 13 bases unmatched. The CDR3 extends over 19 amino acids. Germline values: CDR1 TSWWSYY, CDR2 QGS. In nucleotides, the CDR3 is TGTGCTCTTGGGGAAGGTTTCCCTCTGGGGGATTTGTACACCGATAAACTCATCTTT. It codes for CALGEGFPLGDLYTDKLIF.

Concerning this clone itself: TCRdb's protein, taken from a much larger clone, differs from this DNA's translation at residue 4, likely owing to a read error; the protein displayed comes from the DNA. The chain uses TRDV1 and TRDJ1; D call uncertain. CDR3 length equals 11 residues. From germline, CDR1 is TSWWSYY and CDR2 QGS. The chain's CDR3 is CALEENRKLIF. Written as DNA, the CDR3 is TGTGCTCTTGAGGAAAATCGTAAACTCATCTTT.